These 10 T cell receptor beta chains came from one sample sequenced in a study of identifying expanded T cells in peripheral blood. The assay was immunoSEQ multiplex PCR, and TCRdb's table has in-frame clones only and misses some. The sample lists about 85,000 clones; about 89% were seen once. Sequenced: blood. The source of these receptors is a person aged 18 to 70 in good health.

The genes are TRBV10-3 and TRBJ1-5; perhaps TRBD1 as D (5 bases). Trimming removed 2 bases from V and 3 bases from J, with 11 bases in between. Germline-derived CDR1 and CDR2 are ENHRY and SYGVKD. There are 15 residues in the CDR3. CDR3 DNA sequence: TGTGCCATCAGTGAGGGGCAGGGAAACAATCAGCCCCAGCATTTT. Translated: CAISEGQGNNQPQHF.

The rearrangement links TRBV9 to TRBJ2-1; the D call may be TRBD1 or TRBD2 (5 bases each). The ends were cut back, 1 base at V and 7 bases at J, with 18 bases in the middle. In germline, CDR1 is SGDLS, CDR2 YYNGEE. CDR3 length: 16 residues. CDR3 in DNA: TGTGCCAGCAGCGTAAGTCGGGACCCCTATGAAAATGAGCAGTTCTTC. Its translation is CASSVSRDPYENEQFF.

V is TRBV9 and J is TRBJ1-1; no firm D call. V was clipped by 2 bases and J by 1 base, with 9 bases between them. CDR1 is SGDLS and CDR2 is YYNGEE in the germline V gene. The CDR3 is made up of 14 amino acids. The CDR3 sequence: CASSVDNENTEAFF. CDR3 nucleotides: TGTGCCAGCAGCGTCGACAACGAGAACACTGAAGCTTTCTTT.

In its sample, this clone was seen once. The chain links TRBV4-1 to TRBJ2-7; no definite D call. The CDR3 covers 15 residues. Trimming took 4 bases from V and 3 from J, leaving 16 bases between them. CDR1 MGHRA and CDR2 YSYEKL come from the germline V gene. For the CDR3, the DNA is TGCGCCAGCAGCCTCGGTGGGTCCGGGTTCTACGAGCAGTACTTC. It encodes CASSLGGSGFYEQYF.

This clone appeared a single time. The chain has TRBV2 and TRBJ1-5, with D tentatively TRBD1 (6 bases). Germline loops: CDR1 SNHLY, CDR2 FYNNEI. V was trimmed by 4 bases and J by 3 bases, leaving 10 bases between them. The CDR3 is 14 amino acids. The CDR3: CASSVSGVNQPQHF. The CDR3 DNA reads as TGTGCCAGCAGTGTGTCAGGGGTCAATCAGCCCCAGCATTTT. Supplemented by reference TRBV2 and TRBJ1-5, the full variable domain reads EPEVTQTPSHQVTQMGQEVILRCVPISNHLYFYWYRQILGQKVEFLVSFYNNEISEKSEIFDDQFSVERPDGSNFTLKIRSTKLEDSAMYFCASSVSGVNQPQHFGDGTRLSIL.

This rearrangement joins TRBV14 to TRBJ1-2; D is unclear. V was trimmed by 2 bases and J by 1 base, leaving 17 bases between them. Germline V CDR1 and CDR2: SGHDN, FVKESK. The CDR3 has 17 residues. The CDR3 sequence is CASSQLAVRLLNYGYTF. CDR3 in DNA: TGTGCCAGCAGCCAATTAGCAGTAAGACTTCTTAACTATGGCTACACCTTC.

J is TRBJ1-4 and V is TRBV4-1; TRBD1 agrees at 11 bases. Germline CDR1 is MGHRA and CDR2 is YSYEKL. V gave up 4 bases and J gave up 5 bases; unmatched junction bases: 9. The CDR3 consists of 17 residues. The CDR3 loop is CASSRSGTGGPNEKLFF. The CDR3 bases are TGCGCCAGCAGCCGTTCCGGGACAGGGGGTCCCAATGAAAAACTGTTTTTT.

This chain uses TRBV28 with TRBJ2-1; TRBD1 matches at 8 bases. Germline V CDR1 and CDR2: MDHEN, SYDVKM. The junction had 0 bases not matched to a gene; V was cut back by 5 bases and J by 0 bases. This CDR3 has 14 amino acids. CDR3 in DNA: TGTGCCAGCAGTACAGGGGGCTCCTACAATGAGCAGTTCTTC. Translated, it gives CASSTGGSYNEQFF.

CDR3 in DNA: TGTGCCAGCAGCCAAGCGGACGAGCAGTACTTC. This encodes CASSQADEQYF. The chain combines TRBV6-5 with TRBJ2-7; D perhaps matches TRBD2 (5 bases). V lost 6 bases to trimming and J lost 5 bases, with 8 bases between them. This CDR3 contains 11 residues. Germline V gene lookup returns CDR1 MNHEY and CDR2 SVGAGI.

The J gene is TRBJ2-1, the V gene TRBV19; D remains unclear. The CDR3 runs to 15 residues. The germline V gene has CDR1 LNHDA and CDR2 SQIVND (reference sequence). The germline V and J ends were trimmed by 4 bases and 2 bases, with 12 bases remaining between them. CDR3 nucleotide sequence: TGTGCCAGTAGTAACGCCCCGGGCCCCTACAATGAGCAGTTCTTC. Encoded protein: CASSNAPGPYNEQFF.